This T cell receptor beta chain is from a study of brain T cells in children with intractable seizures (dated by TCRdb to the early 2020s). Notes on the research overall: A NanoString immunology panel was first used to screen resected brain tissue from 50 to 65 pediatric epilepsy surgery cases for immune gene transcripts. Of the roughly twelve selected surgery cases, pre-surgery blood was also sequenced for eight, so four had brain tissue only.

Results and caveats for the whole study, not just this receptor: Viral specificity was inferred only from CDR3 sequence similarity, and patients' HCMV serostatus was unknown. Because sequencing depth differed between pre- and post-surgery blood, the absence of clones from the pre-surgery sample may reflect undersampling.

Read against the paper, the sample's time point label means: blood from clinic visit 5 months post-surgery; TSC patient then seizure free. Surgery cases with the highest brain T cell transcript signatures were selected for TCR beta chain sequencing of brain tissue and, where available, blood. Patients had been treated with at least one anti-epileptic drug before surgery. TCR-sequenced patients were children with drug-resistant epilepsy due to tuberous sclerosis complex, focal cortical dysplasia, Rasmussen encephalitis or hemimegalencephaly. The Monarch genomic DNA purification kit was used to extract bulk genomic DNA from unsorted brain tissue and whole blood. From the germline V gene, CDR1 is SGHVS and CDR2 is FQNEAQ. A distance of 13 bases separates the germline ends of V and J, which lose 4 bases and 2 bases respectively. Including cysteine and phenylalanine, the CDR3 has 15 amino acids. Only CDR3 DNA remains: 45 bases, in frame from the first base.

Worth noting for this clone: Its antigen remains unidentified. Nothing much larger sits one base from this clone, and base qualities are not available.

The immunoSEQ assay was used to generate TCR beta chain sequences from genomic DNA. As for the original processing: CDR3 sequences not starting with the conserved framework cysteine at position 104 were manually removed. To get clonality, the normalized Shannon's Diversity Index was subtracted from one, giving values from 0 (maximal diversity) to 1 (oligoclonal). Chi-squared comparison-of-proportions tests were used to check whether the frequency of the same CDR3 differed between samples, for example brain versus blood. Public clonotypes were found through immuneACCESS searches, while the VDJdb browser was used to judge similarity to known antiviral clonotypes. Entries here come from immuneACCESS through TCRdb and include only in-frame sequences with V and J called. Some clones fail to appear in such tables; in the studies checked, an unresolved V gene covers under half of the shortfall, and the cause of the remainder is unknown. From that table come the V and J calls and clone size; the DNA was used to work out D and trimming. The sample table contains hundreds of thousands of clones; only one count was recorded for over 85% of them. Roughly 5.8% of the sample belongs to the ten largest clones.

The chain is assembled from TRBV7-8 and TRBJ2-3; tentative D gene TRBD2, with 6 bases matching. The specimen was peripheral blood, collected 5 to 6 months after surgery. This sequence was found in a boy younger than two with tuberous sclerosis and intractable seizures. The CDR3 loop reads CASSSRIADTDTQYF. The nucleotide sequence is TGTGCCAGCAGCTCCCGGATAGCGGACACAGATACGCAGTATTTT.